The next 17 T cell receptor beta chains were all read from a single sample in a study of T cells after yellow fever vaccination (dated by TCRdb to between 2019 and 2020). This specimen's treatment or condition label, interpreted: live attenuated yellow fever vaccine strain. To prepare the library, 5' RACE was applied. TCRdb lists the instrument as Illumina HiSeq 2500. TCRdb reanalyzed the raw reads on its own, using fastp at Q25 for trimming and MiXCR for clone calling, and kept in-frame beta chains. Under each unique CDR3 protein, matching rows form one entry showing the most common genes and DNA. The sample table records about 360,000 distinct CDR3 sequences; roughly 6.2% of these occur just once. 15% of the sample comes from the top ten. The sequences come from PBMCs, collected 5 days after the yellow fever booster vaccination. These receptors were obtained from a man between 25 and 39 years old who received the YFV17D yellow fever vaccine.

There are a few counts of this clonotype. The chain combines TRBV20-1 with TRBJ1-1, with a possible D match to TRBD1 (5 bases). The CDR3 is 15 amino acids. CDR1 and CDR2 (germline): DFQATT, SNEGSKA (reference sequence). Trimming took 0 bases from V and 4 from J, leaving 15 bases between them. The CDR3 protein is CSARDRVGGATEAFF. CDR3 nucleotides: TGCAGTGCTAGAGATAGAGTTGGGGGTGCCACTGAAGCTTTCTTT.

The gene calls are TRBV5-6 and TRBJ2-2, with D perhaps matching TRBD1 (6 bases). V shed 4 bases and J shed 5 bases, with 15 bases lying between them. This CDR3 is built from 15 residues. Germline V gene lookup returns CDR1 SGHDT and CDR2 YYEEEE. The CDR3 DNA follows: TGTGCCAGCAGCATCTTAGGGGGTAGTACCGGGGAGCTGTTTTTT. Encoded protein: CASSILGGSTGELFF.

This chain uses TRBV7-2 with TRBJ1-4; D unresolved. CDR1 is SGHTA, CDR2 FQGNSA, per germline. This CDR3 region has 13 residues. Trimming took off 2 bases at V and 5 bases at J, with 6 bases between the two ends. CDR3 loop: CASSLKINEKLFF. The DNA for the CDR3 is TGTGCCAGCAGCTTAAAAATCAATGAAAAACTGTTTTTT.

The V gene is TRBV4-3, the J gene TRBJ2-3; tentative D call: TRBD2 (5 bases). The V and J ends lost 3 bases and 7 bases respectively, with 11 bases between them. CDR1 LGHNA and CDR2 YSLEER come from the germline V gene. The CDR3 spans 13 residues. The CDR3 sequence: CASSQGDDNTQYF. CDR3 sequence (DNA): TGCGCCAGCAGCCAGGGAGATGACAATACGCAGTATTTT.

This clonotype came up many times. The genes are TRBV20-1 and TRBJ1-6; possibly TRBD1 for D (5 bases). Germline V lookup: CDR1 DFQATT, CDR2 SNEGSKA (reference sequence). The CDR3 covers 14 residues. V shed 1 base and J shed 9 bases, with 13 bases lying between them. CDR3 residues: CSARVQGGSSPLHF. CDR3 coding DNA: TGCAGTGCTAGAGTTCAGGGAGGTAGTTCACCCCTCCACTTT.

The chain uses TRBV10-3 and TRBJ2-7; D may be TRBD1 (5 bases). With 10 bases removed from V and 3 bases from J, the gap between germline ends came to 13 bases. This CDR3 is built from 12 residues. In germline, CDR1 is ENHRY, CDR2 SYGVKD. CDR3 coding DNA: TGTGCCACCAAGGACACCATCTACGAGCAGTACTTC. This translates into CATKDTIYEQYF.

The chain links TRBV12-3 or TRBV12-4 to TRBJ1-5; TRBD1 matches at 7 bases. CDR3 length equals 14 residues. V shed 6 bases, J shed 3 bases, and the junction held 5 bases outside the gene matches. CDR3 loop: CASRPGTVNQPQHF. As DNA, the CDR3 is TGTGCCAGCAGGCCCGGGACAGTCAATCAGCCCCAGCATTTT.

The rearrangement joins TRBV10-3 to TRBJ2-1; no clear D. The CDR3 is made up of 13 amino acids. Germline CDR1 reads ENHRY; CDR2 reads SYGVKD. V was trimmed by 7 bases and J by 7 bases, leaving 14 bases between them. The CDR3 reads CAITEPLHNEQFF. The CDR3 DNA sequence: TGTGCCATCACAGAGCCATTGCATAATGAGCAGTTCTTC.

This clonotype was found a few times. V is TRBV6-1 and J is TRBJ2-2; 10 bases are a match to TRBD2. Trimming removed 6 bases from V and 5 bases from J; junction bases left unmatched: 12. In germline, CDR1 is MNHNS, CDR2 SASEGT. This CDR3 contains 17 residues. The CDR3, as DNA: TGTGCCAGCAGGAGAACTAGCGGGATTGGTGGTACCGGGGAGCTGTTTTTT. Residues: CASRRTSGIGGTGELFF.

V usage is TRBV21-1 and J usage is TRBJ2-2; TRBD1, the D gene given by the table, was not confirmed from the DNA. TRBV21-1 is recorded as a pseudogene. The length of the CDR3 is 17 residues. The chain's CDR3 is CASSKNGGGNNTGELFF. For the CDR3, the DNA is TGTGCCAGCAGCAAAAACGGAGGGGGCAACAACACCGGGGAGCTGTTTTTT.

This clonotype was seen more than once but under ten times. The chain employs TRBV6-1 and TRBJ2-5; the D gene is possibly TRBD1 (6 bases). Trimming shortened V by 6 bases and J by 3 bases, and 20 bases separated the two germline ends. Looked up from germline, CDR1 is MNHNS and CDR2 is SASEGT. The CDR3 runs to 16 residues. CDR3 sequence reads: CASRSSTGYGKETQYF. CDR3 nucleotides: TGTGCCAGCAGGTCATCAACAGGGTACGGCAAAGAGACCCAGTACTTC.

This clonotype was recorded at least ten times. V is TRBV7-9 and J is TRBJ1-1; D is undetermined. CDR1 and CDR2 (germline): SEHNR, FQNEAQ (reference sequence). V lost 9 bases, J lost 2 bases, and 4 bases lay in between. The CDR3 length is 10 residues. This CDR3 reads CASGNTEAFF. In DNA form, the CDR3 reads TGTGCCAGTGGAAACACTGAAGCTTTCTTT.

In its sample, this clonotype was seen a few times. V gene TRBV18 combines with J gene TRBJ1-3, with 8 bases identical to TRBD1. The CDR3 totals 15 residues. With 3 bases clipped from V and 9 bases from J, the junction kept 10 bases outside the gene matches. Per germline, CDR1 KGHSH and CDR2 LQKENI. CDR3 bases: TGTGCCAGCTCACCGGGACAGGCTTCGCGGGGCACCATATATTTT. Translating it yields CASSPGQASRGTIYF. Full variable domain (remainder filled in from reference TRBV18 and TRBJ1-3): NAGVMQNPRHLVRRRGQEARLRCSPMKGHSHVYWYRQLPEEGLKFMVYLQKENIIDESGMPKERFSAEFPKEGPSILRIQQVVRGDSAAYFCASSPGQASRGTIYFGEGSWLTVV.

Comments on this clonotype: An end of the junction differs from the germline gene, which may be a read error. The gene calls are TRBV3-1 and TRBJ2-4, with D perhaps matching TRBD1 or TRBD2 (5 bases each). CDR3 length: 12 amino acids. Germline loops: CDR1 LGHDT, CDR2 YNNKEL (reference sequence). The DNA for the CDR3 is TGTGCCAGCAGCCGAGGCCGGGACGGGAAGCACTTC. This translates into CASSRGRDGKHF.

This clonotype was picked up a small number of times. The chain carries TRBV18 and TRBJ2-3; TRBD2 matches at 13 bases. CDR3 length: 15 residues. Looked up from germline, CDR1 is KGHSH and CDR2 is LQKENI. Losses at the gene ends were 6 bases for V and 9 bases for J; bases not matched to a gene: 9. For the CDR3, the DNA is TGTGCCAGCTCGCAGGGACTAGCGGGAAGGCGCACGCAGTATTTT. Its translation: CASSQGLAGRRTQYF. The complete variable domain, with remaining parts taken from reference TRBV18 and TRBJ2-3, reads NAGVMQNPRHLVRRRGQEARLRCSPMKGHSHVYWYRQLPEEGLKFMVYLQKENIIDESGMPKERFSAEFPKEGPSILRIQQVVRGDSAAYFCASSQGLAGRRTQYFGPGTRLTVL.

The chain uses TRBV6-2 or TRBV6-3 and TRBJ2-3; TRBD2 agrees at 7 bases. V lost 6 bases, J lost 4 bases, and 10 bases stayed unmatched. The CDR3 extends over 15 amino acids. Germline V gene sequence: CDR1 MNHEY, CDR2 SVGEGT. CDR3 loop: CASRWEGRLPDTQYF. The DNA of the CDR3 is TGTGCCAGCAGGTGGGAGGGCCGGCTTCCAGATACGCAGTATTTT.

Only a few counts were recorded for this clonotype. CDR3: CASSESPAGGLADTQYF. The CDR3 bases are TGCGCCAGCAGTGAAAGTCCGGCGGGGGGGTTGGCAGATACGCAGTATTTT. The V gene is TRBV10-1, the J gene TRBJ2-3, with 9 nucleotides matching TRBD2. Germline V gene lookup returns CDR1 WNHNN and CDR2 SYGVQD (reference sequence). V trimming: 3 bases; J trimming: 4 bases; junction bases outside the gene matches: 11. This CDR3 has 17 residues.